Listed here are 9 T cell receptor beta chains from one sample, sequenced in a study of cytomegalovirus exposure and HLA in healthy donors. Profiled with immunoSEQ multiplex PCR; TCRdb holds only in-frame clones, not every one. The data hold about 150,000 clones, with approximately 86% observed a single time. The sequenced sample consisted of PBMCs. The receptors originated from a man aged 18 to 35 in good health and CMV-seropositive.

This clone was recorded once. This rearrangement joins TRBV6-6 to TRBJ1-1; 9 nucleotides line up with TRBD1. CDR1 MNHNY and CDR2 SVGAGI come from the germline V gene (reference sequence). The CDR3 sequence is 15 residues long. V gave up 0 bases and J gave up 8 bases; unmatched junction bases: 7. The CDR3 loop is CASSYSAQGASEAFF. Written as DNA, the CDR3 is TGTGCCAGCAGTTACTCGGCACAGGGGGCCTCCGAAGCTTTCTTT.

This chain uses TRBV5-4 with TRBJ2-2, with 10 bases that match TRBD1. The CDR3 contains 14 residues. V shed 9 bases, J shed 3 bases, and the junction held 5 bases outside the gene matches. Looked up from germline, CDR1 is SGHNT and CDR2 is YYREEE (reference sequence). The CDR3 spells CATDRGQDTGELFF. The CDR3 DNA reads TGTGCCACCGACAGGGGGCAAGACACCGGGGAGCTGTTTTTT.

This clone has a handful of counts. This chain uses TRBV6-5 with TRBJ1-2; 7 positions agree with TRBD1. The CDR3 has 14 residues. CDR1 is MNHEY, CDR2 SVGAGI, per germline. Germline trimming cut 7 bases from V and 1 base from J; bases unmatched to any gene: 6. CDR3 DNA sequence: TGTGCCAGCAAGACGGGACAGAGTAACTATGGCTACACCTTC. Its protein product is CASKTGQSNYGYTF.

This clone came up a few times. The chain employs TRBV2 and TRBJ1-6; perhaps TRBD1 as D (6 bases). V was shortened by 9 bases and J by 6 bases, with 21 bases between the two germline ends. The germline CDR1 and CDR2 sequences are SNHLY and FYNNEI. The CDR3 consists of 16 residues. The CDR3 DNA sequence: TGTGCCAGTCAACGCCGATCCGGGACACCTAATTCACCCCTCCACTTT. Residues: CASQRRSGTPNSPLHF.

Only a few counts were recorded for this clone. The chain recombines TRBV6-1 with TRBJ1-6, with TRBD1 identical over 7 bases. The J segment lost 7 bases and the V segment lost 7 bases, leaving 7 bases of the junction unmatched. The germline gives CDR1 MNHNS, CDR2 SASEGT. This CDR3 is built from 14 residues. This CDR3 is CASNLDRANSPLHF. The CDR3 nucleotides read TGTGCCAGCAACCTAGACAGGGCAAATTCACCCCTCCACTTT.

This sequence joins TRBV18 and TRBJ1-1; D gene uncertain. V was pared by 3 bases and J by 5 bases, with 13 bases between. There are 14 residues in the CDR3. The germline V gene encodes CDR1 KGHSH and CDR2 LQKENI. CDR3 in DNA: TGTGCCAGCTCACCCCTGGGTCCGAGGACTGAAGCTTTCTTT. This encodes CASSPLGPRTEAFF. The whole variable domain, remainder taken from reference TRBV18 and TRBJ1-1, is NAGVMQNPRHLVRRRGQEARLRCSPMKGHSHVYWYRQLPEEGLKFMVYLQKENIIDESGMPKERFSAEFPKEGPSILRIQQVVRGDSAAYFCASSPLGPRTEAFFGQGTRLTVV.

V is TRBV27 and J is TRBJ2-6; 8 bases line up with TRBD1. This CDR3 has 18 amino acids. Germline CDR1 reads MNHEY; CDR2 reads SMNVEV (reference sequence). V trimming: 1 base; J trimming: 3 bases; junction bases outside the gene matches: 8. The DNA for the CDR3 is TGTGCCAGCAGTTTATTGGGGACAGGTTCTGATGGGGCCAACGTCCTGACTTTC. Residues: CASSLLGTGSDGANVLTF.

The chain employs TRBV20-1 and TRBJ2-5; D perhaps matches TRBD2 (5 bases). The V gene's germline CDR1 is DFQATT and CDR2 SNEGSKA (reference sequence). This CDR3 spans 11 amino acids. The germline V and J ends were trimmed by 7 bases and 4 bases, with 10 bases remaining between them. The CDR3 nucleotides read TGCAGTGAGGAGGTAGGAGAGACCCAGTACTTC. Translating it yields CSEEVGETQYF.

This chain links TRBV27 with TRBJ2-7; 7 bases fit TRBD1. The CDR3 is 17 amino acids. With 3 bases clipped from V and 1 base from J, the junction kept 12 bases outside the gene matches. Germline CDR1 MNHEY, CDR2 SMNVEV (reference sequence). The CDR3 spells CASSFFHRGQPSYEQYF. For the CDR3, the DNA is TGTGCCAGCAGTTTCTTTCACAGGGGCCAACCATCCTACGAGCAGTACTTC.